This TCR beta chain was recorded in a study of blood T cell repertoires in COVID-19. Turning to the study itself: PBMCs, B-cell-depleted T cells, or T cells provided the cDNA or gDNA that made up the material.

CDR1 and CDR2 (germline): SGHRS, YFSETQ. The CDR3 spans 13 residues. The V and J ends lost 8 bases and 8 bases, in that order; junction bases with no gene match: 9. This clone was detected once. TCRdb's table, derived via immunoSEQ multiplex PCR, lists solely in-frame clones and lacks some. The sample yields some 150,000 clones, roughly 80% seen once. Individuals drawn from under 30 US areas were about 18 to 100 years old. Participant reports of clinical history set cohort assignment. The chain couples TRBV5-1 to TRBJ2-1; 8 nucleotides match TRBD2. Sequenced: PBMCs or T cells enriched from blood (not recorded which). The receptor was derived from a woman aged 35 to 49 who had recovered from COVID-19. For the CDR3, the DNA is TGCGCCAGTCAGCGGGAGCTTATCGATGAGCAGTTCTTC. Amino acid sequence: CASQRELIDEQFF. The full variable domain, in which reference TRBV5-1 and TRBJ2-1 provide the parts outside the CDR3, is KAGVTQTPRYLIKTRGQQVTLSCSPISGHRSVSWYQQTPGQGLQFLFEYFSETQRNKGNFPGRFSGRQFSNSRSEMNVSTLELGDSALYLCASQRELIDEQFFGPGTRLTVL.